This T cell receptor beta chain was identified in a study of T-cell memory formation after mild COVID-19. TCRdb reprocessed the 5' RACE reads with MiXCR, giving one entry per CDR3 protein. The repertoire holds about 82,000 distinct CDR3 sequences, with over 10% as singletons. In germline, CDR1 is SEHNR, CDR2 FQNEAQ (reference sequence). Trimming took off 5 bases at V and 2 bases at J, with 9 bases between the two ends. The CDR3 extends over 13 amino acids. Sequenced material: PBMCs or a T cell subset sorted from them (not recorded which). The clonotype originates from a man between 18 and 29 years old who had mild COVID-19 (a few samples of this study predate the infection). Cell type and time point are not known. This chain links TRBV7-9 with TRBJ1-2; no definite D call. This CDR3 reads CASSAFANYGYTF. CDR3 DNA: TGTGCCAGCAGCGCGTTTGCGAACTATGGCTACACCTTC.